Shown below are 9 T cell receptor beta chains from a single sample sequenced in a study of early T cells in non-severe SARS-CoV-2 infection (dated by TCRdb to 2020 to 2022). Library preparation used 5' RACE. Sequencing was performed on a NextSeq 500. TCRdb trimmed public reads at Q25 via fastp, called clones via MiXCR and kept in-frame beta chains. Each CDR3 protein gets just one entry, which takes the most common genes and DNA from the rows behind it. The sample data list 50,000 or so distinct CDR3 sequences, and about 15% of these were observed just once. Of the sample, 8% to 10% is held by the ten largest clones. The sequenced sample was whole blood, obtained at baseline. Every receptor here comes from an adult who was a healthcare worker with PCR-confirmed SARS-CoV-2 infection or an uninfected control (not recorded which).

This CDR3 reads CSAIGLAGTQYF. CDR3 DNA: TGCAGTGCTATTGGACTAGCCGGGACCCAGTACTTC. The J gene is TRBJ2-5, the V gene TRBV20-1; 8 bases are shared with TRBD2. The CDR3 spans 12 residues. V lost 4 bases, J lost 7 bases, and 5 bases stayed unmatched. Germline lookup yields CDR1 DFQATT and CDR2 SNEGSKA (reference sequence).

This clonotype came up many times. The chain recombines TRBV4-1 with TRBJ2-7, with TRBD1 matching 8 bases. Losses at the gene ends were 4 bases for V and 0 bases for J; bases not matched to a gene: 8. CDR3 length equals 16 residues. Germline V CDR1 and CDR2: MGHRA, YSYEKL. The CDR3 DNA is TGCGCCAGCAGCCCCTCGAGGACAGGGCTCTCCTACGAGCAGTACTTC. It is translated as CASSPSRTGLSYEQYF.

This clonotype was observed many times. The chain uses TRBV6-6 and TRBJ2-3, with TRBD2 matching over 7 bases. V lost 0 bases, J lost 1 base, and 4 bases stayed unmatched. Germline V lookup: CDR1 MNHNY, CDR2 SVGAGI (reference sequence). The CDR3 runs to 16 residues. CDR3 residues: CASSYSLAAGTDTQYF. The CDR3 nucleotides read TGTGCCAGCAGTTACTCGCTAGCGGCAGGCACAGATACGCAGTATTTT.

This clonotype has more than one count but fewer than ten. The chain links TRBV4-1 to TRBJ2-3; D gene uncertain. Germline CDR1 reads MGHRA; CDR2 reads YSYEKL. The CDR3 is 17 amino acids. The germline V and J ends were trimmed by 1 base and 0 bases, with 14 bases remaining between them. CDR3 residues: CASSQALLGFSTDTQYF. The DNA for the CDR3 is TGCGCCAGCAGCCAAGCCCTGTTGGGTTTTAGCACAGATACGCAGTATTTT.

This clonotype was detected many times. The rearrangement uses TRBV7-3 and TRBJ2-1; 7 positions agree with TRBD2. The CDR3 runs 15 residues. Trimming removed 2 bases from V and 1 base from J; junction bases left unmatched: 2. CDR1 is SGHTA, CDR2 FQGTGA, per germline. The CDR3 reads CASSLGAGSYNEQFF. The CDR3 coding sequence is TGTGCCAGCAGCTTAGGAGCGGGATCCTACAATGAGCAGTTCTTC.

There are a few counts of this clonotype. The V call is TRBV20-1, the J call TRBJ2-7; 11 nucleotides match TRBD2. Germline V gives CDR1 DFQATT, CDR2 SNEGSKA (reference sequence). V was clipped by 1 base and J by 3 bases; unmatched bases: 5. The CDR3 runs to 15 residues. The CDR3 DNA is TGCAGTGCTAGAGGCAGTCTAGCGGGAGGCTACGAGCAGTACTTC. It encodes CSARGSLAGGYEQYF.

This chain links TRBV7-9 with TRBJ2-2; no definite D call. Trimming removed 2 bases from V and 5 bases from J, with 6 bases in between. Germline V gives CDR1 SEHNR, CDR2 FQNEAQ (reference sequence). The CDR3 contains 13 residues. The CDR3 region is CASSLTTTGELFF. The CDR3 DNA is TGTGCCAGCAGCTTAACGACGACCGGGGAGCTGTTTTTT.

This chain uses TRBV28 with TRBJ2-7, with D maybe TRBD2 (6 bases). Germline V gene lookup returns CDR1 MDHEN and CDR2 SYDVKM. CDR3 size: 14 residues. V was shortened by 2 bases and J by 4 bases, with 12 bases between the two germline ends. This chain's CDR3 is CASSLGGKGYEQYF. The CDR3 nucleotides read TGTGCCAGCAGTTTAGGGGGGAAAGGGTACGAGCAGTACTTC.

The sample holds many counts of this clonotype. The V call is TRBV28, the J call TRBJ2-3; D unclear. CDR1 is MDHEN, CDR2 SYDVKM, per germline. The CDR3 runs 13 residues. Trimming removed 8 bases from V and 4 bases from J, with 13 bases in between. The CDR3 region has the DNA TGTGCCAGCGGCCGGTACCTTTCAGATACGCAGTATTTT. Its protein product is CASGRYLSDTQYF.